The 2 T cell receptor beta chains below come from one sample, sequenced in a study of response to subunit inactivated influenza vaccine. In TCRdb, the RT-PCR reads were re-called with MiXCR into one record per CDR3 protein. Altogether approximately 490,000 distinct CDR3 sequences are present, more than 7% being singletons, with the ten largest covering under 15%. The source was PBMCs from blood, collected around 2 years after vaccination. All receptors derive from a man between 50 and 69 years old who received an inactivated influenza vaccine.

This clonotype was observed at least ten times. The chain couples TRBV10-3 to TRBJ2-7, with 7 bases lining up with TRBD1. The V gene end was trimmed by 5 bases and the J gene end by 0 bases; junction bases not matched to a gene: 7. This CDR3 contains 15 residues. Looked up from germline, CDR1 is ENHRY and CDR2 is SYGVKD. The DNA of the CDR3 is TGTGCCATCAGTTTGCCGACAGGGAGCTCCTACGAGCAGTACTTC. Its protein product is CAISLPTGSSYEQYF.

In this sample, this clonotype turned up many times. V and J are TRBV27 and TRBJ1-1, with no clear D. CDR1 is MNHEY and CDR2 is SMNVEV in the germline V gene (reference sequence). The CDR3 runs 15 residues. V lost 1 base and J lost 1, with 10 bases in between. This chain's CDR3 is CASSLLQSGNTEAFF. The CDR3 DNA follows: TGTGCCAGCAGTTTATTACAGTCGGGGAACACTGAAGCTTTCTTT.